This T cell receptor (beta chain) was retrieved from a study of PD-L1 blockade in urothelial cancer. V lost 6 bases and J lost 2, with 7 bases in between. Per the germline V gene, CDR1 is MRHNA and CDR2 is SNTAGT. The CDR3 is 12 residues long. The data were produced by immunoSEQ multiplex PCR, yet TCRdb's version contains in-frame clones alone and is incomplete. The sample yields about 30,000 clones, 89% seen once. Time point indicated: peripheral blood 6 weeks after treatment start. This clonotype was obtained from an elderly man with urothelial cancer. The V gene is TRBV6-4, the J gene TRBJ2-5; D gene ambiguous. Sequences were derived from PBMCs, sampled around atezolizumab (anti-PD-L1) treatment. CDR3: CASSFYQETQYF. The DNA of the CDR3 is TGTGCCAGCAGCTTCTATCAAGAGACCCAGTACTTC.